Shown below are 30 T cell receptor beta chains from a single sample sequenced in a study of T cell responses to AZD1222 COVID-19 vaccine. Clones were sequenced by immunoSEQ multiplex PCR, and TCRdb holds only the in-frame ones, with some missing. The sample holds under 95,000 clones, 87% seen once. Sequenced here: peripheral blood, sampled 28 days after the second AZD1222 dose. These receptors came from an adult who received the AZD1222 COVID-19 vaccine.

The chain uses TRBV11-2 and TRBJ2-3; D could derive from TRBD1 or TRBD2 (5 bases each). CDR3 size: 15 residues. The germline V gene encodes CDR1 SGHAT and CDR2 FQNNGV. Trimming stripped 1 base from V and 2 bases from J, with 10 bases between. The CDR3, as DNA: TGTGCCAGCAGCTTAGGGGGGACCCCCACAGATACGCAGTATTTT. Its translation is CASSLGGTPTDTQYF.

The rearrangement joins TRBV15 to TRBJ1-6, with D uncertain. Germline V gene lookup returns CDR1 LNHNV and CDR2 YYDKDF (reference sequence). Trimming removed 3 bases at V and 7 bases at J, with 13 bases between. The CDR3 contains 15 residues. CDR3 protein: CATSRDRVSNSPLHF. The DNA for the CDR3 is TGTGCCACCAGCAGGGATAGGGTCAGCAATTCACCCCTCCACTTT.

This sequence joins TRBV7-2 and TRBJ2-7, with 8 bases matching TRBD1. The CDR3 extends over 16 amino acids. Trimming cost V 1 base and J 3 bases; bases outside gene matches: 8. Germline V gene sequence: CDR1 SGHTA, CDR2 FQGNSA. The CDR3 here is CASSLVSSGGYYEQYF. Here the CDR3 DNA reads TGTGCCAGCAGCTTAGTTTCATCAGGGGGCTACTACGAGCAGTACTTC.

The DNA of the CDR3 is TGTGCCAGCAGGGACAGCGCCCCACATGAAGCTTTCTTT. This encodes CASRDSAPHEAFF. The chain couples TRBV2 to TRBJ1-1; the D gene is possibly TRBD1 (6 bases). The CDR3 covers 13 residues. Germline V gene data show CDR1 as SNHLY and CDR2 as FYNNEI. V dropped 6 bases and J dropped 7 bases, with 15 bases sitting between them.

The chain combines TRBV7-8 with TRBJ1-5; D is undetermined. With 2 bases removed from V and 2 bases from J, the gap between germline ends came to 10 bases. This CDR3 spans 15 amino acids. Germline CDR1 reads SGHVS; CDR2 reads FQNEAQ. The CDR3 DNA follows: TGTGCCAGCAGCTTACGGGGTACAGGCAATCAGCCCCAGCATTTT. Encoded protein: CASSLRGTGNQPQHF.

The rearrangement links TRBV12-3 or TRBV12-4 to TRBJ1-1; no clear D gene. The CDR3 consists of 12 residues. V dropped 6 bases and J dropped 6 bases, with 11 bases sitting between them. CDR3 DNA: TGTGCCAGCAGAGGGTTTATCCCTGAAGCTTTCTTT. This translates into CASRGFIPEAFF.

The V gene is TRBV3-1 (or the pseudogene TRBV3-2), the J gene TRBJ1-2, with a weak D call TRBD1 (5 bases). CDR1 is LGHDT and CDR2 is YNNKEL in the germline V gene (reference sequence). There are 14 residues in the CDR3. Trimming cost V 4 bases and J 2 bases, with 11 bases left between them. This CDR3 reads CASSLLWGNYGYTF. The CDR3 DNA reads TGTGCCAGCAGCCTGTTATGGGGCAACTATGGCTACACCTTC.

This clone was recorded only once. The J gene is TRBJ2-2, the V gene TRBV19; D uncertain. The CDR3 loop spans 13 amino acids. V gave up 3 bases and J gave up 2 bases, with 4 bases separating them. Germline V CDR1 and CDR2: LNHDA, SQIVND (reference sequence). The CDR3: CASSMTNTGELFF. CDR3 bases: TGTGCCAGTAGTATGACTAACACCGGGGAGCTGTTTTTT.

The chain uses TRBV6-5 and TRBJ2-3, with TRBD2 identical over 7 bases. V was pared by 7 bases and J by 2 bases, with 3 bases of the junction left unmatched. From germline, CDR1 is MNHEY and CDR2 SVGAGI. The CDR3 has 13 residues. The chain's CDR3 is CASIREVTDTQYF. The DNA of the CDR3 is TGTGCCAGCATTCGGGAGGTCACAGATACGCAGTATTTT.

This clone was counted a single time. This rearrangement joins TRBV19 to TRBJ1-5; D uncertain. V was pared by 4 bases and J by 0 bases, with 13 bases between. CDR1 is LNHDA, CDR2 SQIVND, per germline (reference sequence). The CDR3 runs 16 residues. CDR3: CASSNKGSYSNQPQHF. The CDR3 DNA follows: TGTGCCAGTAGTAACAAGGGCAGTTATAGCAATCAGCCCCAGCATTTT.

The J gene is TRBJ2-7, the V gene TRBV6-5; no reliable D call. Germline CDR1 reads MNHEY; CDR2 reads SVGAGI. This CDR3 comprises 15 residues. Trimming took 0 bases from V and 2 from J, leaving 11 bases between them. CDR3 DNA sequence: TGTGCCAGCAGTTACTCGGAGCAGTTCGCCTACGAGCAGTACTTC. Protein product: CASSYSEQFAYEQYF.

V and J are TRBV5-1 and TRBJ2-5; TRBD2 matches 8 bases. Germline trimming cut 3 bases from V and 5 bases from J; bases unmatched to any gene: 6. The germline V gene encodes CDR1 SGHRS and CDR2 YFSETQ. The CDR3 sequence is 14 residues long. The CDR3 sequence is CASSWRGASETQYF. The CDR3 region has the DNA TGCGCCAGCAGCTGGCGGGGGGCGAGTGAGACCCAGTACTTC.

The chain has TRBV7-2 and TRBJ2-5; a possible D gene is TRBD1 (5 bases). With 3 bases removed from V and 4 bases from J, the gap between germline ends came to 18 bases. The germline CDR1 and CDR2 sequences are SGHTA and FQGNSA. This CDR3 comprises 16 residues. CDR3 nucleotide sequence: TGTGCCAGCAGCTTCGGGTCCACAGGCTCTTTAGAGACCCAGTACTTC. This sequence encodes CASSFGSTGSLETQYF. Complete variable domain (other parts from reference TRBV7-2 and TRBJ2-5): GAGVSQSPSNKVTEKGKDVELRCDPISGHTALYWYRQSLGQGLEFLIYFQGNSAPDKSGLPSDRFSAERTGGSVSTLTIQRTQQEDSAVYLCASSFGSTGSLETQYFGPGTRLLVL.

V and J are TRBV7-9 and TRBJ2-7; 10 bases are shared with TRBD1. The germline CDR1 and CDR2 sequences are SEHNR and FQNEAQ (reference sequence). CDR3 length: 16 residues. The ends lost 5 bases at V and 2 bases at J; junction bases unmatched: 9. This CDR3 reads CASSMSGTGVAYEQYF. In DNA form, the CDR3 reads TGTGCCAGCAGCATGTCAGGGACAGGGGTTGCCTACGAGCAGTACTTC.

This chain joins TRBV28 and TRBJ1-1; D remains ambiguous. V lost 6 bases, J lost 0 bases, and 14 bases lay in between. The germline gives CDR1 MDHEN, CDR2 SYDVKM. The CDR3 is 15 residues long. DNA for the CDR3: TGTGCCAGCAGAGAACTACCCTCCCTGAACACTGAAGCTTTCTTT. Encoded protein: CASRELPSLNTEAFF.

The genes are TRBV19 and TRBJ2-7, with TRBD1 matching 12 bases. There are 15 residues in the CDR3. Per the germline V gene, CDR1 is LNHDA and CDR2 is SQIVND (reference sequence). Trimming removed 5 bases from V and 2 bases from J; junction bases left unmatched: 4. CDR3 nucleotide sequence: TGTGCCAGTAGTCCTGGGACAGGGGGCACCTACGAGCAGTACTTC. Translating it yields CASSPGTGGTYEQYF.

The chain couples TRBV7-2 to TRBJ2-7; D unclear. CDR1 is SGHTA and CDR2 is FQGNSA in the germline V gene. Trimming left V 5 bases short and J 3 bases short, with 11 bases between. CDR3 length: 13 residues. CDR3 sequence reads: CASSQQRNYEQYF. CDR3 coding DNA: TGTGCCAGCAGCCAACAACGAAACTACGAGCAGTACTTC.

This sequence joins TRBV9 and TRBJ1-2; D is unresolved. Germline V gene sequence: CDR1 SGDLS, CDR2 YYNGEE. The CDR3 loop spans 11 amino acids. V was trimmed by 4 bases and J by 7 bases, leaving 8 bases between them. CDR3 region: CASSMYAGYTF. The CDR3 region has the DNA TGTGCCAGCAGCATGTACGCTGGCTACACCTTC.

The chain couples TRBV4-2 to TRBJ2-1, with 13 nucleotides matching TRBD2. The V segment lost 7 bases and the J segment 7 bases; nucleotides outside the gene matches: 13. Per germline, CDR1 LGHNA and CDR2 YNFKEQ. The CDR3 runs 17 residues. CDR3 DNA sequence: TGTGCCAGCACCCAGGGGTGGACGACTAGCGGGGGGAATGAGCAGTTCTTC. Protein sequence: CASTQGWTTSGGNEQFF.

This clone is a singleton in its sample. The chain employs TRBV18 and TRBJ1-5; D uncertain. From germline, CDR1 is KGHSH and CDR2 LQKENI. Trimming stripped 1 base from V and 3 bases from J, with 4 bases between. CDR3 length: 13 amino acids. CDR3 sequence: CASSPLNNQPQHF. The CDR3 region has the DNA TGTGCCAGCTCACCACTGAACAATCAGCCCCAGCATTTT. The full variable domain, rest sourced from reference TRBV18 and TRBJ1-5, is NAGVMQNPRHLVRRRGQEARLRCSPMKGHSHVYWYRQLPEEGLKFMVYLQKENIIDESGMPKERFSAEFPKEGPSILRIQQVVRGDSAAYFCASSPLNNQPQHFGDGTRLSIL.

This chain links TRBV12-5 with TRBJ2-2; 10 bases line up with TRBD2. Germline lookup yields CDR1 LGHNT and CDR2 FRNRAP. The CDR3 is 16 amino acids. V lost 4 bases to trimming and J lost 2 bases; unmatched junction nucleotides: 4. The CDR3 loop is CASGSGLAANTGELFF. The CDR3 nucleotides are TGTGCTAGTGGTTCAGGACTAGCGGCAAACACCGGGGAGCTGTTTTTT.

This chain uses TRBV6-5 with TRBJ1-2; D is perhaps TRBD1 (6 bases). The V end lost 0 bases, the J end lost 3 bases, and 11 bases lay between the germline ends. CDR3 length: 15 residues. The V gene's germline CDR1 is MNHEY and CDR2 SVGAGI. CDR3 loop: CASSYSVEGDYGYTF. The CDR3, as DNA: TGTGCCAGCAGTTACTCGGTGGAGGGGGACTATGGCTACACCTTC.

The V call is TRBV11-1, the J call TRBJ2-1; maybe TRBD2 (6 bases). V lost 7 bases and J 8 bases, leaving 15 bases between the germline ends. The CDR3 totals 13 residues. The germline gives CDR1 SGHAT, CDR2 FQDESV (reference sequence). The CDR3 coding sequence is TGTGCCAGCACCGGGAGTTGGGCGGATGAGCAGTTCTTC. Residues: CASTGSWADEQFF.

The chain employs TRBV3-1 (or the pseudogene TRBV3-2) and TRBJ2-7; 9 bases are a match to TRBD1. CDR1 is LGHDT and CDR2 is YNNKEL in the germline V gene (reference sequence). J was trimmed by 6 bases and V by 4 bases; bases with no gene match: 10. The CDR3 has 15 residues. The CDR3 DNA sequence: TGTGCCAGCAGCCGGTCGACAGGGGGAAATCGCGAGCAGTACTTC. It is translated as CASSRSTGGNREQYF.

This clone was observed once. The chain couples TRBV18 to TRBJ1-1, with D tentatively TRBD1 (6 bases). The CDR3 runs 13 residues. Trimming stripped 3 bases from V and 4 bases from J, with 9 bases between. CDR1 and CDR2 (germline): KGHSH, LQKENI. This chain's CDR3 is CASSPGATTEAFF. The CDR3 DNA is TGTGCCAGCTCACCGGGGGCTACCACTGAAGCTTTCTTT.

The chain is built from TRBV11-3 and TRBJ2-1, with 7 bases lining up with TRBD1. Trimming removed 4 bases from V and 3 bases from J; junction bases left unmatched: 6. The length of the CDR3 is 15 residues. CDR1 SGHNT and CDR2 YENEEA come from the germline V gene. The CDR3 nucleotides read TGTGCCAGCAGCTCACGGGACAGCTACTACAATGAGCAGTTCTTC. Its protein is CASSSRDSYYNEQFF.

The rearrangement joins TRBV29-1 to TRBJ2-3, with 13 bases fitting TRBD2. Germline CDR1 and CDR2: SQVTM and ANQGSEA. CDR3 length: 18 amino acids. Trimming at V came to 7 bases and at J to 0 bases, leaving 13 bases not matched to a gene. CDR3 residues: CSAERTSGGPSSTDTQYF. DNA for the CDR3: TGCAGCGCCGAACGGACTAGCGGGGGTCCCTCTAGCACAGATACGCAGTATTTT.

This clone occurred a few times. This chain links TRBV2 with TRBJ1-1; 7 positions agree with TRBD1. Trimming removed 10 bases from V and 5 bases from J; junction bases left unmatched: 10. This CDR3 is 13 amino acids long. Germline lookup yields CDR1 SNHLY and CDR2 FYNNEI. The CDR3 protein is CATHRGAGTEAFF. As DNA, the CDR3 is TGTGCCACACACAGGGGCGCGGGGACTGAAGCTTTCTTT. The full variable domain, its missing parts supplied by reference TRBV2 and TRBJ1-1, is EPEVTQTPSHQVTQMGQEVILRCVPISNHLYFYWYRQILGQKVEFLVSFYNNEISEKSEIFDDQFSVERPDGSNFTLKIRSTKLEDSAMYFCATHRGAGTEAFFGQGTRLTVV.

The chain recombines TRBV5-1 with TRBJ2-5, with unresolved D. CDR1 is SGHRS and CDR2 is YFSETQ in the germline V gene. V gave up 0 bases and J gave up 1 base, with 4 bases separating them. The CDR3 contains 13 residues. CDR3 region: CASSLEGQETQYF. Here the CDR3 DNA reads TGCGCCAGCAGCTTGGAGGGCCAAGAGACCCAGTACTTC.

The chain employs TRBV11-2 and TRBJ2-7; no clear D. Germline CDR1 reads SGHAT; CDR2 reads FQNNGV. CDR3 length: 14 amino acids. V lost 3 bases and J lost 7, with 16 bases in between. The CDR3 region is CASSFLSFAGEQYF. The DNA for the CDR3 is TGTGCCAGCAGCTTTTTATCTTTCGCCGGGGAGCAGTACTTC.